A selection of T cell receptor beta chains follows, all from one sample in a study of molecular identifiers for immune sequencing clone quantification. Each CDR3 protein is one row after TCRdb ran MiXCR on the PCR reads. The sample lists nearly 650,000 distinct CDR3 sequences, roughly 25% occurring once. The sample taken for sequencing was naive CD8+ T cells from blood, with Jurkat cell RNA spiked in. These receptors originate from a human donor in good health. Some libraries in this study had Jurkat cell RNA spiked in. Each CDR3 is given without its conserved first and last residue. Fields, in order: V gene, J gene, CDR3 protein.

TRBV29-1	TRBJ2-3	SVLTRGPNPSDTQY
TRBV20-1	TRBJ2-7	SASGTSSINNEQY
TRBV3-2	TRBJ2-5	ASKKTSGRYQETQY
TRBV20-1	TRBJ2-5	SARDRVQETQY
TRBV7-6	TRBJ2-3	ASSGRLAGSTDTQY
TRBV21-1	TRBJ1-1	ASSNHPGEEAF
TRBV7-9	TRBJ2-5	ASSFDPAGNLETQY
TRBV7-8	TRBJ2-3	ASSERTSGGSTDTQY
TRBV4-1	TRBJ2-7	ASSQVDEAYEQY
TRBV9	TRBJ2-3	ASSVGAVPRDTQY
TRBV7-9	TRBJ2-5	ASSIEKWGQETQY
TRBV2	TRBJ2-7	ASSAHGTNSYEQY
TRBV4-2	TRBJ1-1	ASSHIQGDTEAF
TRBV14	TRBJ1-4	ASSQEAVNNEKLF
TRBV12-3/TRBV12-4	TRBJ1-1	ASTAGTFATEAF
TRBV20-1	TRBJ2-5	SAGGEYQETQY
TRBV15	TRBJ2-7	ATSREIFNGYEQY
TRBV28	TRBJ2-6	ASSDGANVLT
TRBV9	TRBJ2-3	ASSEVAGTDTQY
TRBV19	TRBJ1-1	ASSIVLANTEAF
TRBV3-1	TRBJ2-7	ASSLRLGEQY